This T cell receptor beta chain originates from a study of T cell repertoires in cytomegalovirus infection. Study at large: Shared public TCR beta signatures pointed to both CMV infection and a matching HLA type.

This clonotype was seen a handful of times. Its target is unknown. MiXCR was run by TCRdb on the reads, yielding one entry per CDR3 protein. This sample has roughly 150,000 distinct CDR3 sequences, with 15% to 20% found just once. General study results and limits: Carriers of CMV plus the relevant HLA were identified by cumulative public TCR beta family frequency. Ex vivo responses were dominated by HLA-C-restricted CMV-specific TCR beta clonotypes.

This CDR3 comprises 14 residues. The germline gives CDR1 SGHVS, CDR2 FQNEAQ. Trimming pared 4 bases from V and 4 bases from J, leaving 13 bases between. The sequence derives from a human donor in good health (CMV status not recorded). Some clones in this sample may be carry-over from other donors' samples. The V gene is TRBV7-8, the J gene TRBJ1-1, with a possible D match to TRBD1 (5 bases). What was sequenced was CD8+ T cells from PBMCs. The CDR3: CASSWDQGGTEAFF. The CDR3 DNA follows: TGTGCCAGCAGCTGGGACCAGGGAGGCACTGAAGCTTTCTTT.